The source of this T cell receptor (beta chain) is a study of T cell changes during pregnancy in multiple sclerosis. The protocol was immunoSEQ multiplex PCR, while the TCRdb copy is restricted to in-frame clones and leaves out a portion. The sample consists of tens of thousands of clones, about 93% of them appearing once. Germline CDR1 and CDR2: MNHEY and SMNVEV (reference sequence). The length of the CDR3 is 15 residues. The J segment lost 8 bases and the V segment lost 9 bases, leaving 18 bases of the junction unmatched. V usage is TRBV27 and J usage is TRBJ1-2; 7 bases align to TRBD1. Sequenced material: CD8+ T cells from peripheral blood mononuclear cells, taken in the third trimester of pregnancy. The TCR sequence derives from a female donor with multiple sclerosis, enrolled in a pregnancy study. The CDR3 loop is CASASIGTVASGYTF. CDR3 nucleotide sequence: TGTGCCAGTGCTTCAATCGGGACAGTCGCATCCGGCTACACCTTC.